This T cell receptor beta chain was found in a study of tumor-infiltrating lymphocytes in primary liver carcinoma. Study-level information: The cohort consisted of patients whose primary liver carcinoma was surgically resected. Regardless of tissue type, samples showed similar yields of roughly 3.65 to 8 million productive TCRbeta reads. Study results and caveats: Being bulk and unsorted, samples allowed no CD4+ and CD8+ repertoire comparison.

There are many counts of this clonotype. Its antigen is as yet unknown. Germline CDR1 reads MNHNS; CDR2 reads SASEGT. The CDR3 has 14 residues. V was trimmed by 6 bases and J by 3 bases, leaving 15 bases between them. A constant-region primer served to make TCR beta cDNA from about 500 ng total RNA. TCR beta libraries came from three nested multiplex PCR rounds using slightly modified ARM-PCR. Forward primers for TRBV1-TRBV30 and a C-beta reverse primer served the first two PCR rounds, at approximately 10 cycles each. Via MiXCR, TCRdb re-called the multiplex PCR reads, giving one row per CDR3 protein. This table has fewer than 400,000 distinct CDR3 sequences, 58% appearing once. Unsorted whole blood supplied the RNA, and germline DNA was extracted too.

The rearrangement links TRBV6-1 to TRBJ2-7, with D tentatively TRBD2 (5 bases). Sequencing was carried out using peripheral blood. This clonotype was sampled from a woman aged 30 to 39 with primary liver carcinoma and hepatitis B virus infection. Here the CDR3 DNA reads TGTGCCAGCAGCAGATGGTCGGAGGACTACGAGCAGTACTTC. Amino acid sequence: CASSRWSEDYEQYF.